The rows below give T cell receptor beta chains drawn from one sample of a study of blood T cell repertoires in COVID-19. Method: immunoSEQ multiplex PCR; TCRdb's copy keeps in-frame clones and lacks some. This sample has roughly 230,000 clones, with approximately 90% found just once. The sequenced sample consisted of peripheral blood. The receptors shown here come from a man in his 70s with acute or convalescent COVID-19. Each CDR3 is given with its conserved first and last residue. Size is stated for part of the rows, as once, few or many counts, or as a class when the clone is expanded.

J	size	V	CDR3
TRBJ2-7	NA	TRBV30	CAWSVLLNYEQYF
TRBJ1-4	NA	TRBV5-5	CASSSRTSGDGKLFF
TRBJ2-7	NA	TRBV5-4	CASSLVVAESYEQYF
TRBJ2-7	NA	TRBV19	CASSISGSKYEQYF
TRBJ1-1	NA	TRBV2	CASSEERVGTEAFF
TRBJ2-7	NA	TRBV11-2	CASSLAPTGLYEQYF
TRBJ1-5	NA	TRBV27	CASSPGNSNQPQHF
TRBJ2-1	NA	TRBV7-3	CASSSARGEQFF
TRBJ2-7	NA	TRBV9	CASSVGLAGGLYEQYF
TRBJ2-1	once	TRBV28	CASKGGRIENEQFF
TRBJ2-3	NA	TRBV14	CASSQGQASDTQYF
TRBJ2-7	few	TRBV7-8	CASSQPGFHEQYF
TRBJ1-5	few	TRBV27	CASSLRGGPQPQHF
TRBJ1-2	few	TRBV7-3	CASSLGGRRDDGYTF
TRBJ1-6	NA	TRBV10-3	CAISEPGYYNSPLHF
TRBJ2-2	NA	TRBV12-3/TRBV12-4	CASTLRDGELFF
TRBJ2-1	NA	TRBV4-2	CASSQDDIRTSGTNEQFF
TRBJ2-1	NA	TRBV3-1/TRBV3-2	CASSLQGRVAYNEQFF
TRBJ1-5	NA	TRBV2	CASKLERDNQPQHF
TRBJ2-6	NA	TRBV6-2/TRBV6-3	CASSKQTGHGANVLTF
TRBJ2-7	once	TRBV6-5	CASSPVTGGYEQYF
TRBJ1-1	NA	TRBV19	CASSPWTGARGTEAFF
TRBJ1-1	NA	TRBV5-1	CASSLEGQGWDTEAFF
TRBJ2-4	NA	TRBV30	CAWDLPGGNIQYF
TRBJ1-1	NA	TRBV2	CASRGDTKNTEAFF
TRBJ1-1	NA	TRBV5-4	CASSSQGWDTEAFF
TRBJ2-7	NA	TRBV3-1/TRBV3-2	CASSQGTSGSHYEQYF
TRBJ2-5	NA	TRBV6-5	CASSYRYRGTQETQYF
TRBJ2-1	NA	TRBV24-1	CATSDYRGISYNEQFF
TRBJ2-7	NA	TRBV6-2/TRBV6-3	CASSSVTYEQYF
TRBJ2-2	NA	TRBV9	CASSTREQNTGELFF
TRBJ1-1	NA	TRBV25-1	CASSSRGASNTEAFF
TRBJ1-5	NA	TRBV27	CASSQGAAQPQHF
TRBJ1-6	NA	TRBV5-4	CASSQAGQESNSPLHF
TRBJ1-2	NA	TRBV19	CASRTTGGPYGYTF
TRBJ2-3	NA	TRBV5-8	CASSPRAGGADTQYF
TRBJ1-2	NA	TRBV7-8	CASSQSRTGSGGYTF
TRBJ1-1	NA	TRBV6-5	CASSYSRAGNTEAFF
TRBJ1-1	NA	TRBV6-5	CASSYGGTYEGEAFF
TRBJ2-7	NA	TRBV6-5	CASLGQGPSYEQYF
TRBJ2-5	NA	TRBV29-1	CSVEDPSGRGETQYF
TRBJ2-3	NA	TRBV7-3	CASSLEGLAADTQYF
TRBJ2-7	once	TRBV27	CASSLGPRGGSYEQYF
TRBJ2-2	NA	TRBV5-1	CASRMPSGANTGELFF
TRBJ1-1	NA	TRBV7-9	CASSLRTGQPTEAFF
TRBJ2-7	NA	TRBV19	CASKQSNSGSYEQYF
TRBJ2-1	NA	TRBV11-2	CASSLASNEQFF
TRBJ2-5	NA	TRBV28	CASSSPMGGETQYF
TRBJ2-2	NA	TRBV15	CATSRDAGWTGELFF
TRBJ2-5	NA	TRBV10-3	CAISFRTGEKTQYF
TRBJ1-1	NA	TRBV10-3	CAISESTGNTEAFF
TRBJ2-5	NA	TRBV6-5	CASSFPGGRETQYF
TRBJ2-1	NA	TRBV20-1	CSASRGGEQFF
TRBJ2-7	NA	TRBV7-8	CASSVKTSSYEQYF
TRBJ1-2	NA	TRBV10-1	CASSESAADGYTF
TRBJ1-5	NA	TRBV7-2	CASSLDRIKPQHF
TRBJ1-5	NA	TRBV19	CASSIDTGNQPQHF
TRBJ1-1	NA	TRBV19	CASSMQGSTEAFF
TRBJ1-3	NA	TRBV28	CASSSPSGGHSSGNTIYF